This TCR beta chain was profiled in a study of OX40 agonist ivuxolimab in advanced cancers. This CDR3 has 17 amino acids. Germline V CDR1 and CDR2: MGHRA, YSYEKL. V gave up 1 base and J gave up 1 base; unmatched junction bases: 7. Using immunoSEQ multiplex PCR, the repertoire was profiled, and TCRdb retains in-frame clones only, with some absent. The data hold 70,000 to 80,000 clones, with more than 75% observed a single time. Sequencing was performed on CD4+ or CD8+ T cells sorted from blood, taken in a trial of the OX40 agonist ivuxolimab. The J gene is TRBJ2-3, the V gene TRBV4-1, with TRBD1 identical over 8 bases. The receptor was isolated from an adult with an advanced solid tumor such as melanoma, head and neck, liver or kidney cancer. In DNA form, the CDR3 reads TGCGCCAGCAGCCAAGGTCCGCAGGGGGCTGGCACAGATACGCAGTATTTT. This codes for CASSQGPQGAGTDTQYF.